Below are 8 T cell receptor beta chains sequenced from a single sample in a study of T cells in Graves' hyperthyroidism and ophthalmopathy. The investigators amplified TCR beta CDR3 regions from RNA transcripts. Carried out on the TCR CDR3, a first-round RT-PCR used the HTBI primer set. MiXCR, run by TCRdb on the multiplex PCR reads, gives a single entry per CDR3 protein. The table lists approximately 380,000 distinct CDR3 sequences, over 13% of them singletons. The sequenced material came from blood. The receptors here all came from a man aged 45-65 years with Graves' ophthalmopathy.

Of note for this clonotype: This sequence may be a read error, since a much larger clone differs from it by one base. This sequence joins TRBV27 and TRBJ2-1; 11 nucleotides align to TRBD1. CDR3 length equals 15 residues. V was clipped by 5 bases and J by 8 bases; unmatched bases: 8. CDR1 is MNHEY and CDR2 is SMNVEV in the germline V gene (reference sequence). This CDR3 reads CASSAVGQGDDEQFF. The CDR3 DNA follows: TGTGCCAGCAGTGCCGTGGGACAGGGGGACGATGAGCAGTTCTTC.

This clonotype has a handful of counts. CDR3 protein: CASSSKRSGANVLTF. Written as DNA, the CDR3 is TGTGCCAGCAGCTCCAAGCGCTCTGGGGCCAACGTCCTGACTTTC. This chain uses TRBV11-3 with TRBJ2-6, with unresolved D. V was cut by 4 bases and J by 0 bases, with 7 bases left in between. This CDR3 is built from 15 residues. In germline, CDR1 is SGHNT, CDR2 YENEEA.

The rearrangement links TRBV6-5 to TRBJ1-4; the D is unclear. CDR1 and CDR2 from the germline V gene are MNHEY and SVGAGI. The CDR3 has 19 residues. Trimming shortened V by 0 bases and J by 0 bases, and 17 bases separated the two germline ends. The CDR3 region has the DNA TGTGCCAGCAGTTACTCGACCCGGAGGGCCAGGACAACTAATGAAAAACTGTTTTTT. Protein product: CASSYSTRRARTTNEKLFF.

This clonotype has just a few counts. The chain carries TRBV14 and TRBJ1-1, with D tentatively TRBD1 (6 bases). The CDR3 has 15 amino acids. The V end lost 4 bases, the J end lost 5 bases, and 17 bases lay between the germline ends. Germline values: CDR1 SGHDN, CDR2 FVKESK. The CDR3 reads CASSRQEGDWTEAFF. DNA of the CDR3: TGTGCCAGCAGCCGGCAAGAGGGGGATTGGACTGAAGCTTTCTTT.

This clonotype was seen many times. The V and J genes are TRBV24-1 and TRBJ2-1; 9 bases align to TRBD1. Germline V CDR1 and CDR2: KGHDR, SFDVKD. The ends lost 5 bases at V and 7 bases at J; junction bases unmatched: 14. This CDR3 has 17 residues. The CDR3 sequence is CATSVPPGQGFGNEQFF. In DNA form, the CDR3 reads TGTGCCACCAGTGTTCCTCCGGGACAGGGCTTTGGGAATGAGCAGTTCTTC.

J is TRBJ2-3 and V is TRBV7-9; TRBD2 aligns across 12 bases. The V and J ends lost 5 bases and 2 bases, in that order; junction bases with no gene match: 5. Germline-derived CDR1 and CDR2 are SEHNR and FQNEAQ (reference sequence). The CDR3 is 16 amino acids. The CDR3, as DNA: TGTGCCAGCAGCCAAGGGACTAGCGGGCCCACAGATACGCAGTATTTT. Protein: CASSQGTSGPTDTQYF. Full variable domain (rest looked up from reference TRBV7-9 and TRBJ2-3): DTGVSQNPRHKITKRGQNVTFRCDPISEHNRLYWYRQTLGQGPEFLTYFQNEAQLEKSRLLSDRFSAERPKGSFSTLEIQRTEQGDSAMYLCASSQGTSGPTDTQYFGPGTRLTVL.

The chain recombines TRBV5-4 with TRBJ2-2; perhaps TRBD2 as D (6 bases). The CDR3 runs 13 residues. Trimming pared 3 bases from V and 7 bases from J, leaving 10 bases between. Germline V gene data show CDR1 as SGHNT and CDR2 as YYREEE (reference sequence). CDR3 region: CASSSSVNGELFF. CDR3 nucleotides: TGTGCCAGCAGCTCTAGCGTTAACGGGGAGCTGTTTTTT.

The chain couples TRBV7-9 to TRBJ2-1; the D gene is possibly TRBD2 (5 bases). Trimming pared 3 bases from V and 5 bases from J, leaving 14 bases between. Germline CDR1 reads SEHNR; CDR2 reads FQNEAQ (reference sequence). This CDR3 has 15 residues. The CDR3 here is CASSFPGSKDNEQFF. The CDR3 DNA reads TGTGCCAGCAGCTTCCCGGGGAGTAAGGACAATGAGCAGTTCTTC.